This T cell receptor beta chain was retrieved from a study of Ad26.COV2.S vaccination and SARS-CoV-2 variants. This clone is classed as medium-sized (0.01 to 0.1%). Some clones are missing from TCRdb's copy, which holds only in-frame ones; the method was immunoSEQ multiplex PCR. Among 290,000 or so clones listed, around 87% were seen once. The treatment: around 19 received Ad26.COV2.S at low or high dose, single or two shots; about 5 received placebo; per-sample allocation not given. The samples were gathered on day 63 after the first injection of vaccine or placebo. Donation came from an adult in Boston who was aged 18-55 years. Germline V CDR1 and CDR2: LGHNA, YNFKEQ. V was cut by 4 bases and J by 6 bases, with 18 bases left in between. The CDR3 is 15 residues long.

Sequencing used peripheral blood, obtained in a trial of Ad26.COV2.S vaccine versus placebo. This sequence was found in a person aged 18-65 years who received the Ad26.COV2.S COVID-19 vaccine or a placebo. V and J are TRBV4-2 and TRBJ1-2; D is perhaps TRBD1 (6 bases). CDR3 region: CASSRQTLSGDGYTF. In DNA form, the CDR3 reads TGTGCCAGCAGCCGCCAAACCCTTTCAGGGGATGGCTACACCTTC.